These T cell receptor beta chains were read from a single sample in a study of radiotherapy plus CTLA-4 blockade in lung cancer. TCRdb keeps only in-frame clones here, not all; method: immunoSEQ multiplex PCR. The data show tens of thousands of clones, with roughly 86% seen just once and around 0.85% held by the top ten. Sequencing used peripheral blood, obtained from a patient treated with radiotherapy plus ipilimumab. The receptors originated from a human donor with non-small cell lung cancer who had stable disease on radiotherapy plus ipilimumab. Both conserved end residues are part of each CDR3. Only some rows state a clone size, as once, few, many or a class for expanded clones.

J,length,size,V,CDR3
TRBJ1-2,12,-,TRBV11-3,CASSFDGKGYTF
TRBJ1-5,14,-,TRBV19,CASSIGGSYQPQHF
TRBJ2-5,13,-,TRBV9,CASSLGAKETQYF
TRBJ2-2,12,few,TRBV2,CASGMIRGELFF
TRBJ1-3,14,-,TRBV7-8,CASSLVGSGNTIYF
TRBJ1-5,15,-,TRBV5-5,CASSQRGKSNQPQHF
TRBJ2-3,21,-,TRBV19,CASSTKALGTSGRAFLDTQYF
TRBJ1-2,14,-,TRBV28,CASNSPPGDLGYTF
TRBJ2-5,14,-,TRBV5-1,CASSLRTKGETQYF
TRBJ1-5,16,-,TRBV7-2,CASSLRVGQGDQPQHF
TRBJ2-5,15,few,TRBV10-3,CAISTGQGTEETQYF
TRBJ1-2,16,-,TRBV18,CASSPSFGTEVYGYTF
TRBJ2-1,15,-,TRBV5-4,CASSPWTSPYNEQFF
TRBJ1-5,15,-,TRBV28,CASRPWGDSNQPQHF
TRBJ2-7,15,-,TRBV6-5,CASRLGGLASYEQYF
TRBJ2-6,18,-,TRBV9,CASSVVGGTSSGANVLTF
TRBJ2-7,14,once,TRBV27,CASSLDQVSYEQYF
TRBJ1-1,15,-,TRBV19,CASSIGRGRNTEAFF
TRBJ1-1,14,-,TRBV10-2,CASSEQGADTEAFF
TRBJ2-1,16,-,TRBV18,CASSPQGLAGYNEQFF
TRBJ2-5,15,-,TRBV5-1,CASRASTVQQETQYF
TRBJ2-5,17,-,TRBV15,CATSRDAAGVSQETQYF
TRBJ2-7,13,-,TRBV28,CASSLGQKRGQYF